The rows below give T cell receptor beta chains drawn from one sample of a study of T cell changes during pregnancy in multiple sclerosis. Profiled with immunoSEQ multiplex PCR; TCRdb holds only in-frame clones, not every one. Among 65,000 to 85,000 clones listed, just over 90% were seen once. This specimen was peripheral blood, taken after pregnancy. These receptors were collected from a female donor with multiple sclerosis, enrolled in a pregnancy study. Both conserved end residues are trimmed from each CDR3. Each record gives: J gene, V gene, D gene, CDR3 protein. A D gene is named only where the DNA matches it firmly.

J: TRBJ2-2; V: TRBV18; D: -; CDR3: ASSPWDSPRAGELF
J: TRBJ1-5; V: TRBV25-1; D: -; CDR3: ASRASNQPQH
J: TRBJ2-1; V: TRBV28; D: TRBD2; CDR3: ASSTSGGSYNEQF
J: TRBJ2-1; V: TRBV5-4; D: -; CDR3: ASSVTAGRYNEQF
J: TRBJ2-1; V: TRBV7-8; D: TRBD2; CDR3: ASSSGLAGGPVPHNEQF
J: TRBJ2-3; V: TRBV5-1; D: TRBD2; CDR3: ASSLRPLGLAGGTDTQY
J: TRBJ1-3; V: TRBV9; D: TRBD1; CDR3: ASSVRTGQLTGNTIY
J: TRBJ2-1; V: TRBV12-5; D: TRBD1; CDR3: ASGPGQGLYNEQF
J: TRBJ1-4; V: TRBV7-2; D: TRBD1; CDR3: ASSPTGGSEKLF
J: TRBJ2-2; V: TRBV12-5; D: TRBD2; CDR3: ASGNSGSAGELF
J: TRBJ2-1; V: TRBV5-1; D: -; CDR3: ASSLWIKRAGDEQF
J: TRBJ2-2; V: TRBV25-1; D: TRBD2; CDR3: ASSEIAGSNTGELF
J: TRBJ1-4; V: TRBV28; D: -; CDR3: ASSLAGADHNEKLF
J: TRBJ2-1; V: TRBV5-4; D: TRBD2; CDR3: ASTETSGNDNEQF
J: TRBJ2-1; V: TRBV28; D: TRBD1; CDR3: ASSLGIQTGGPSYEQF
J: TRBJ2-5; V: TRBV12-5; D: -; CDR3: ASGLVLGAQETQY
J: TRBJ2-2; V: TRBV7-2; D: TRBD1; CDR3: ASSLGPGQGATGELF
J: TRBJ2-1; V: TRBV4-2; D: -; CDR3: ASSQESVSEANEQF
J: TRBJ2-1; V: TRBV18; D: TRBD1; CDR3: ASSDGQGTYNEQF
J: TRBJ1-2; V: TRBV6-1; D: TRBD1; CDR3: ASRKSGQPSGGYT
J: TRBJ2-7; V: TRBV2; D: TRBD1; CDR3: ASSGQGHYEQY
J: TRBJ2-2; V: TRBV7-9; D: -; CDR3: ASSEWGRDTGELF
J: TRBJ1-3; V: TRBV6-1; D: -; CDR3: ASSSDRFGNTIY
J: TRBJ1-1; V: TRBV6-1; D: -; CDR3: ASSLAAEAF
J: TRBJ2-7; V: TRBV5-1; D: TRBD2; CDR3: ASSSGLAGGRYEQY
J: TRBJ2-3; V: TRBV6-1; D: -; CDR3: ASTGPTSTDTQY
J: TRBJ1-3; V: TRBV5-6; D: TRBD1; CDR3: ASSKPQGASGNTIY
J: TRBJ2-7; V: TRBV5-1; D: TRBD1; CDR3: ASSLAAQGDEQY
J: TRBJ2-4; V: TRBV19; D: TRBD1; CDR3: ASTHTGAHIQY
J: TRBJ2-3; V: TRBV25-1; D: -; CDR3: ASMRSPTDTQY
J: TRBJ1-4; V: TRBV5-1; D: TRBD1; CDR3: ASSTEGQGWAEKLF
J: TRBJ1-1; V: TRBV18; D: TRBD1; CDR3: ASSPGQSMNTEAF
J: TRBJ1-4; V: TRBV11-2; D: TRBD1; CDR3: ASSLSDRGHEKLF
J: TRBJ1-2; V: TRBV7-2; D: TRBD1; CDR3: ASNRDSSYGYT
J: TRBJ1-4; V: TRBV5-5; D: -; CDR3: ASSLGSGVSNEKLF
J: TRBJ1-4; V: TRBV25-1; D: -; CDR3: ASSEWGGADEKLF
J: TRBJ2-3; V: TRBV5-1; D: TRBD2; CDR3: ASSVAGGTDTQY
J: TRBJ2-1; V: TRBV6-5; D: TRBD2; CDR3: ASSYGGSMGYNEQF
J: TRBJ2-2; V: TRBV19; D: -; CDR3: ASTQRLRTGELF
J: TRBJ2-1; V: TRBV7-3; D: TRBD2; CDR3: ASSLQGLGGLAGVRSYNEQF
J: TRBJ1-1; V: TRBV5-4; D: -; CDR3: ASSILRGYTEAF
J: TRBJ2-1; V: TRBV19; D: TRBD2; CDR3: ASSRLAGSSYNEQF
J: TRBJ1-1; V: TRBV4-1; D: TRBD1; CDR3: ASSQGQGDTGAEAF
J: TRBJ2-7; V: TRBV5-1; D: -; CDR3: ASSLDVLSSYEQY
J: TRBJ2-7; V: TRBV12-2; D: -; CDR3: ASRLAIERSYEQY
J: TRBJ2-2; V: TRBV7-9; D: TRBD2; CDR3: ASSSDGLAGTTGELF
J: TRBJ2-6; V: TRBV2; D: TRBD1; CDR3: ASSDQGAGANVLT